Detailed here is one T cell receptor beta chain. This sample is part of a study of blood T cell repertoires in COVID-19. The overall study: From the United States, Italy and Spain came samples of acute and convalescent COVID-19.

In the source study's methods: Researchers report that nucleated cell counts were estimated from reference gene primer amplification. Profiling relied on immunoSEQ multiplex PCR, and the TCRdb table lists in-frame clones only, not all of them. V, J and clone size were drawn from that table, and D and trimming were deduced from the DNA. The table records fewer than 700,000 clones, about 89% of them present only once. The material sequenced was peripheral blood. The receptor comes from a woman between 45 and 60 years old with COVID-19, enrolled during active disease.

CDR3 protein: CASSFETGTDTQYF. Written as DNA, the CDR3 is TGTGCCAGCAGTTTCGAGACAGGCACAGATACGCAGTATTTT. This chain joins TRBV5-8 and TRBJ2-3; D might be TRBD1 (5 bases). Looked up from germline, CDR1 is SGHTS and CDR2 is YDEGEE. V was trimmed by 5 bases and J by 1 base, leaving 11 bases between them. The CDR3 extends over 14 amino acids.